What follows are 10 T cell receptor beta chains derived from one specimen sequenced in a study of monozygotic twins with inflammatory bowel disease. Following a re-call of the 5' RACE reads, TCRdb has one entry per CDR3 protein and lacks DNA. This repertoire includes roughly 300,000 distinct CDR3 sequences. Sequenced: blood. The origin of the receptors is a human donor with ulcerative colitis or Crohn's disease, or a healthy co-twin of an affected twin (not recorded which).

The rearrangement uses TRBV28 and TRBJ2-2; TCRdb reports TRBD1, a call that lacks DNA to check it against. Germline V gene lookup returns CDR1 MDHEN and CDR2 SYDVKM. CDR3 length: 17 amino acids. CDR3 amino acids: CASSLSGQGYHTGELFF.

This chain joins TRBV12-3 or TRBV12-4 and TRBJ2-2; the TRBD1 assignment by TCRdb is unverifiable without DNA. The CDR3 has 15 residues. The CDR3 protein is CASSRGAGNTGELFF.

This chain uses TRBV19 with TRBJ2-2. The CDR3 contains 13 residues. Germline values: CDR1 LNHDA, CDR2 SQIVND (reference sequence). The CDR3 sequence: CASSNPNTGELFF.

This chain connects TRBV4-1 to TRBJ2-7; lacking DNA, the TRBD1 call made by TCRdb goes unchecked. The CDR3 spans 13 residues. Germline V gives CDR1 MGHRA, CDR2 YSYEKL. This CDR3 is CASSRTSAYEQYF.

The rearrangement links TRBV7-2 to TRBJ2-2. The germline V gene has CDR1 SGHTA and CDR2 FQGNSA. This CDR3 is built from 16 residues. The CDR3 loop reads CASSFYRAQASRELFF.

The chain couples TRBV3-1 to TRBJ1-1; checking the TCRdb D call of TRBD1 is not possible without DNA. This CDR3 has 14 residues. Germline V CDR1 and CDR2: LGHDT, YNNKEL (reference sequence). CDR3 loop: CASSRSGTGGEAFF.

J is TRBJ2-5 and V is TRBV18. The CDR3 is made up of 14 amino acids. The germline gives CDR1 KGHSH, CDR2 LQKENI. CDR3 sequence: CASSPPGREETQYF.

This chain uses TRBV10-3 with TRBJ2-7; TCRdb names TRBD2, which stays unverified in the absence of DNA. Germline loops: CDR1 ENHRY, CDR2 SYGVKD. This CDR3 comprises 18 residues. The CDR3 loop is CAISGGYRQTSMASEQYF.

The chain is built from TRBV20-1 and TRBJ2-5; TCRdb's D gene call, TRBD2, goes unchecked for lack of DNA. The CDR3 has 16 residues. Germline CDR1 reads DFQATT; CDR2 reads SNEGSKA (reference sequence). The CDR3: CSARDGTSGRWETQYF.

CDR3 amino acids: CASSRGTSAGTQYF. The chain has TRBV27 and TRBJ2-5; TCRdb picks TRBD2, but there is no DNA to check that call. The germline V gene encodes CDR1 MNHEY and CDR2 SMNVEV (reference sequence). The CDR3 contains 14 residues.